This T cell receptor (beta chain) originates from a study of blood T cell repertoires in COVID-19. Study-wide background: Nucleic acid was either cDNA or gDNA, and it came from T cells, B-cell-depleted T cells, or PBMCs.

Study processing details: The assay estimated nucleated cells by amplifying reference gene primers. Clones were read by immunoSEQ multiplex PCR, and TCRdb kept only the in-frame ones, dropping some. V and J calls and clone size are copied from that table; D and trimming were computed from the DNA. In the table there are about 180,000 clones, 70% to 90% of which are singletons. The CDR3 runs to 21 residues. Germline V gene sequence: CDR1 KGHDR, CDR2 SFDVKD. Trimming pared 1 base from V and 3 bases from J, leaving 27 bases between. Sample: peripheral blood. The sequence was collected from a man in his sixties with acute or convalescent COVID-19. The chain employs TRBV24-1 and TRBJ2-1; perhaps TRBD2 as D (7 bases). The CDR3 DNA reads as TGTGCCACCAGTGATTTTGTCGGGGGGCGTAAACTAGCGCGACACTACAATGAGCAGTTCTTC. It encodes CATSDFVGGRKLARHYNEQFF.